The sequence of this T cell receptor beta chain was determined in a study of CD8+CD57+ T cells in acquired aplastic anemia. Overall study: The study obtained an average of about 3.1 ug of DNA from sorted CD4+ and CD8+ cells.

This clonotype was recorded at least ten times. Researchers used genomic DNA as the template to profile TCR beta VDJ and CDR3. TCRdb passed the reads through MiXCR, listing each CDR3 protein once. The repertoire has some 130,000 distinct CDR3 sequences, around two fifths of them found once; the top ten carry roughly 8.1%. CDR3 length: 15 amino acids. V lost 0 bases and J 11 bases, leaving 14 bases between the germline ends. Germline V lookup: CDR1 SGHAT, CDR2 FQNNGV. V is TRBV11-2 and J is TRBJ2-6, with D tentatively TRBD1 (5 bases). The receptor comes from a human donor in good health, serving as a control. Sequencing was done on a sample of sorted CD4+, CD8+, or CD8+CD57+ T cells (not recorded which) from PBMCs. The CDR3 sequence is CASSLDARGVDVLTF. CDR3 bases: TGTGCCAGCAGCTTAGATGCTAGGGGTGTAGACGTCCTGACTTTC.